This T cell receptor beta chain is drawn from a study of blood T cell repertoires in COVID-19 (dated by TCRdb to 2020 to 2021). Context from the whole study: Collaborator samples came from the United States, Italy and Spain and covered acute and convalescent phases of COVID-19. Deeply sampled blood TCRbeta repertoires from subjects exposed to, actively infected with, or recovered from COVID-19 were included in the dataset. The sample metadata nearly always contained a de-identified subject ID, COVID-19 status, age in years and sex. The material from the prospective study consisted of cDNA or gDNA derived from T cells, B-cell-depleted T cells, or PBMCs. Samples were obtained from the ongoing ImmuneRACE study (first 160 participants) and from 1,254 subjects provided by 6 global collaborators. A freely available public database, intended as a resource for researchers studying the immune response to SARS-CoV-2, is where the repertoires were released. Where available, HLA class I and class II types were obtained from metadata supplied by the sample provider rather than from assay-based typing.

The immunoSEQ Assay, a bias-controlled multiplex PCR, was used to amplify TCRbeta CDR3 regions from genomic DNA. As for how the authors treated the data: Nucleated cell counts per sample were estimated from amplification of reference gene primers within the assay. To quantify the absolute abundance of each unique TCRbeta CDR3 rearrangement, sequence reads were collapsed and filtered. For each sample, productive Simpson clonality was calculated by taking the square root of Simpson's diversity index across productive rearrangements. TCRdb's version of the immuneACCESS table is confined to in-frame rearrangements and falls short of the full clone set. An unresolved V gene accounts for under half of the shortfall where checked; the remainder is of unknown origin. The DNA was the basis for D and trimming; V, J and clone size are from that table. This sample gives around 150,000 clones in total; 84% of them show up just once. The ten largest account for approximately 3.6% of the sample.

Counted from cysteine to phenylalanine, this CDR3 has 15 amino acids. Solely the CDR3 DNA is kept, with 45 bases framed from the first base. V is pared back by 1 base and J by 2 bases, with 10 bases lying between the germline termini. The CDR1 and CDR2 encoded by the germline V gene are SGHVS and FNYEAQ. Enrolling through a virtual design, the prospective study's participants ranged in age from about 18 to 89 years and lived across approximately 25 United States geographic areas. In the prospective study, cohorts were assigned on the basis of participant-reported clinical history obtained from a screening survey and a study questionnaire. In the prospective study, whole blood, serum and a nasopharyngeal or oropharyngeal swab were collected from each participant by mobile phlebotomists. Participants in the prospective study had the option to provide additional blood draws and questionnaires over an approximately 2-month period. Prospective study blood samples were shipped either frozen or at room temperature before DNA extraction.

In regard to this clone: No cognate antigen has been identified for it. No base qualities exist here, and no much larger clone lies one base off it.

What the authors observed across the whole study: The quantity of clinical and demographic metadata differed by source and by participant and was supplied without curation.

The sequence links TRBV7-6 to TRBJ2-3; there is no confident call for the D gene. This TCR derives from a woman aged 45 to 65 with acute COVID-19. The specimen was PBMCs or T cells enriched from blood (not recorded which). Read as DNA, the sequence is TGTGCCAGCAGCTTAGTTAACTTTTTCACAGATACGCAGTATTTT. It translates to CASSLVNFFTDTQYF.